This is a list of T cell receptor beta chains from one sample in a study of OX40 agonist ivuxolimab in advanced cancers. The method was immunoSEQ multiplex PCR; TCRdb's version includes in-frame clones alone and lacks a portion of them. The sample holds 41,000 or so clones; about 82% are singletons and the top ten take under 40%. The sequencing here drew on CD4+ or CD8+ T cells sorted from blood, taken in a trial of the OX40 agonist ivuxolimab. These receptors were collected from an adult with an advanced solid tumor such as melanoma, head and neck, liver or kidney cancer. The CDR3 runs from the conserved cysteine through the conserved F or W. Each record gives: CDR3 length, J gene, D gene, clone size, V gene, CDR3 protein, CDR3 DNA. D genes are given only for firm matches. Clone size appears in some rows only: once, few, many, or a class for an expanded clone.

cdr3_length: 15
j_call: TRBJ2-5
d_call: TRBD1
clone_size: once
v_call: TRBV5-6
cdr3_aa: CASSEGTGLRETQYF
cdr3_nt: TGTGCCAGCAGCGAAGGGACAGGGCTACGGGAGACCCAGTACTTC

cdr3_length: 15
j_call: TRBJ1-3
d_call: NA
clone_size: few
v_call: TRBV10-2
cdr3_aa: CASMGFLSGGNTIYF
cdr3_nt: TGCGCCAGCATGGGGTTTCTCTCGGGGGGAAACACCATATATTTT

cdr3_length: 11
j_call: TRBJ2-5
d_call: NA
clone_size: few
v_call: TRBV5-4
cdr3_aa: CASSFQETQYF
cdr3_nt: TGTGCCAGCAGCTTCCAAGAGACCCAGTACTTC

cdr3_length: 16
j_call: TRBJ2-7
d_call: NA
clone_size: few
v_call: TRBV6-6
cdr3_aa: CASRNLGGVSSYEQYF
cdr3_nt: TGTGCCAGCAGAAACCTGGGCGGGGTCAGCTCCTACGAGCAGTACTTC

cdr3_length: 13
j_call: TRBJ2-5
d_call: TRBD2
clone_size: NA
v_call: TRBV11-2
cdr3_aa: CASSPGGQLQQYF
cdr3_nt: TGTGCCAGCAGCCCGGGGGGGCAGCTCCAGCAGTACTTC

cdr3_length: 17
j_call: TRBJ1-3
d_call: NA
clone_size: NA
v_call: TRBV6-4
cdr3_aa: CASSPKLQPGTGNTIYF
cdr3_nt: TGTGCCAGCAGTCCAAAACTACAGCCTGGGACTGGAAACACCATATATTTT

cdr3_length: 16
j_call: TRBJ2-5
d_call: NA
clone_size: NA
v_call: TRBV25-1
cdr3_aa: CASSESHLLYGETQYF
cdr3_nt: TGTGCCAGCAGTGAATCCCACCTCCTCTATGGGGAGACCCAGTACTTC

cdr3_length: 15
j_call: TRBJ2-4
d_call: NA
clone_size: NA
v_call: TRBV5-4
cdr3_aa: CASSRASQGGNIQYF
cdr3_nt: TGTGCCAGCAGCCGTGCGTCTCAGGGAGGAAACATTCAGTACTTC

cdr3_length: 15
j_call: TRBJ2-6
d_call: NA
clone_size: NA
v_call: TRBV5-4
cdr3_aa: CASSLSWAGANVLTF
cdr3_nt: TGTGCCAGCAGCTTGTCCTGGGCTGGGGCCAACGTCCTGACTTTC

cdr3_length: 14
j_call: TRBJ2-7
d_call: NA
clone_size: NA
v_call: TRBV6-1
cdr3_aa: CASSPPGAMYEQYF
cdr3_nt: TGTGCCAGCAGTCCCCCGGGGGCTATGTACGAGCAGTACTTC

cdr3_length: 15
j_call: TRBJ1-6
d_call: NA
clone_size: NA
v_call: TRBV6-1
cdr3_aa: CASSEAVTYNSPLHF
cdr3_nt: TGTGCCAGCAGTGAAGCTGTCACCTATAATTCACCCCTCCACTTT

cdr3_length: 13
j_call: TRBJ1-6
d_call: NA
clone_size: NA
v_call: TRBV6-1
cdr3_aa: CAIIQGVGSPLHF
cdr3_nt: TGTGCCATTATACAGGGAGTAGGTTCACCCCTCCACTTT

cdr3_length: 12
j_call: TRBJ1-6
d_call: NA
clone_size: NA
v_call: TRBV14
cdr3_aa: CASSLTNSPLHF
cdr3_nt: TGTGCCAGCAGCCTGACGAATTCACCCCTCCACTTT

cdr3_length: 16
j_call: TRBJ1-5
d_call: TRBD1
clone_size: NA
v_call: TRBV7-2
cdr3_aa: CASSLGGQGGVQPQHF
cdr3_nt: TGTGCCAGCAGCTTAGGGGGACAGGGGGGAGTTCAGCCCCAGCATTTT

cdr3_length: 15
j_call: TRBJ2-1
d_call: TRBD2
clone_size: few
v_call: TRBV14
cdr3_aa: CASSFVAGVINEQFF
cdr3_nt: TGTGCCAGCAGCTTCGTAGCGGGAGTAATCAATGAGCAGTTCTTC

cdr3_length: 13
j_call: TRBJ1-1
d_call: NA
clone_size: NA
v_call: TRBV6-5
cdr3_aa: CASSYLMNTEAFF
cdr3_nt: TGTGCCAGCAGTTATTTGATGAACACTGAAGCTTTCTTT

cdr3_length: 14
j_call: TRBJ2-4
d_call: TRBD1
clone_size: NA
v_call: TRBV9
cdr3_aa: CASSVDHRGNIQYF
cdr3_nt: TGTGCCAGCAGCGTAGATCACAGGGGGAACATTCAGTACTTC

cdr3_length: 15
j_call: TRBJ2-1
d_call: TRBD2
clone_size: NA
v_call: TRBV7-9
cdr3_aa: CASSLVSGGYNEQFF
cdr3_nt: TGTGCCAGCAGCTTAGTTAGCGGGGGCTACAATGAGCAGTTCTTC

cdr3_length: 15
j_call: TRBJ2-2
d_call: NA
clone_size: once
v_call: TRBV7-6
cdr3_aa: CASSLAQANTGELFF
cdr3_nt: TGTGCCAGCAGCTTAGCACAGGCGAACACCGGGGAGCTGTTTTTT

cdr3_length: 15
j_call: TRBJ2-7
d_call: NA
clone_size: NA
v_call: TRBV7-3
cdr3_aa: CASSLSRGKLYEQYF
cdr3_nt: TGTGCCAGCAGCTTAAGTAGGGGCAAACTCTACGAGCAGTACTTC

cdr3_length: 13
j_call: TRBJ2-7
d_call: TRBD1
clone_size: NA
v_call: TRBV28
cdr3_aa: CASSGTGWNEQYF
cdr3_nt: TGTGCCAGCAGTGGGACAGGGTGGAACGAGCAGTACTTC

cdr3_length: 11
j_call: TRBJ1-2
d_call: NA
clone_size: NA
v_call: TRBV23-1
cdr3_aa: CASSRDFGYTF
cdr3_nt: TGCGCCAGCAGCAGGGATTTTGGCTACACCTTC

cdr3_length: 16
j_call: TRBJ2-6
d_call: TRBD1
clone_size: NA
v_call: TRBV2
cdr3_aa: CASRRTGGRGANVLTF
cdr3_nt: TGTGCCAGCAGGCGGACAGGGGGAAGGGGGGCCAACGTCCTGACTTTC

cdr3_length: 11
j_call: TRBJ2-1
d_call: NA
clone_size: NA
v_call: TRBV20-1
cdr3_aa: CSAGDRTEQFF
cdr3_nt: TGCAGTGCGGGGGACCGTACTGAGCAGTTCTTC

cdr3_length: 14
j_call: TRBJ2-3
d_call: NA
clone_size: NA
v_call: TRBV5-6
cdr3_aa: CASSLVGSPDTQYF
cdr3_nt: TGTGCCAGCAGCTTAGTTGGTTCCCCAGATACGCAGTATTTT

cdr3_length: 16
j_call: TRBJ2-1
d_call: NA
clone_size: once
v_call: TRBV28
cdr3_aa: CASSLFRDTGYNEQFF
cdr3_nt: TGTGCCAGCAGTTTATTTCGGGATACAGGCTACAATGAGCAGTTCTTC

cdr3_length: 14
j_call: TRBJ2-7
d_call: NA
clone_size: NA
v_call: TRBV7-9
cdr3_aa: CASSQLLGSYEQYF
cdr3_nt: TGTGCCAGCAGCCAGTTACTAGGCTCCTACGAGCAGTACTTC

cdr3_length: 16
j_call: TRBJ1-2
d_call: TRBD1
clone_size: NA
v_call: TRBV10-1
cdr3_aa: CASSAAGGARDYGYTF
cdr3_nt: TGCGCCAGCAGTGCGGCAGGGGGCGCACGGGACTATGGCTACACCTTC

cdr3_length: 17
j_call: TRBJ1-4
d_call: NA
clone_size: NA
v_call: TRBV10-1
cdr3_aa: CASSDGVGFATNEKLFF
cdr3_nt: TGCGCCAGCAGCGACGGGGTAGGGTTTGCGACTAATGAAAAACTGTTTTTT

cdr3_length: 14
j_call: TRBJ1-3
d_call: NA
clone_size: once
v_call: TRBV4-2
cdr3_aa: CASSQVSSGNTIYF
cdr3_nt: TGTGCCAGCAGCCAAGTGTCATCTGGAAACACCATATATTTT

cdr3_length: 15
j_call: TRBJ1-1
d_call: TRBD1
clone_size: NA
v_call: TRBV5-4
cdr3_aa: CASSSTDRANTEAFF
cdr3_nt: TGTGCCAGCAGCTCCACCGACAGGGCGAACACTGAAGCTTTCTTT

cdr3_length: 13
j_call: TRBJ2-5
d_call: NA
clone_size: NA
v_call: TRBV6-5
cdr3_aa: CASSSFRGSPGHF
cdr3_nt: TGTGCCAGCAGTTCGTTCCGAGGGTCACCAGGGCACTTC

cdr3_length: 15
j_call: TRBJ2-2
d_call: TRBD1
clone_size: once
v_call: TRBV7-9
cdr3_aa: CASSTGQGTTGELFF
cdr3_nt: TGTGCCAGCAGCACAGGACAGGGGACCACCGGGGAGCTGTTTTTT

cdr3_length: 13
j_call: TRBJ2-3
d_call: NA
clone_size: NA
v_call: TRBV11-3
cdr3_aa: CASSPGYTDTQYF
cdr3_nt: TGTGCCAGCAGCCCAGGGTACACAGATACGCAGTATTTT

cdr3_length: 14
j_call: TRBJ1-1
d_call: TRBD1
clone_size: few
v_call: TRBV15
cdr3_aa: CATSSGGLTTEAFF
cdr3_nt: TGTGCCACCAGCTCAGGGGGCCTGACCACTGAAGCTTTCTTT

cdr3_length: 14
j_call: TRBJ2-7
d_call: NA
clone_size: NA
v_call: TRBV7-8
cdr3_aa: CASSLAGSTYEQYF
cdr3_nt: TGTGCCAGCAGCTTAGCCGGGTCCACCTACGAGCAGTACTTC

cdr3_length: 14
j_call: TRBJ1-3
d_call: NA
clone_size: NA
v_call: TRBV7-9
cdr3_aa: CASSQNLGGDTIYF
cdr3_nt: TGTGCCAGCAGTCAAAACTTGGGGGGTGACACCATATATTTT

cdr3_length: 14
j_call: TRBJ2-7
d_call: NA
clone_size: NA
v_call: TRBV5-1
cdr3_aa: CASSPGREVNEQYF
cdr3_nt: TGCGCCAGCAGCCCGGGAAGGGAGGTGAACGAGCAGTACTTC

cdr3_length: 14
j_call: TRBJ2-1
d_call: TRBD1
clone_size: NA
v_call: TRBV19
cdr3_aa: CASSGTGGPNEQFF
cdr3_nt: TGTGCCAGTAGCGGGACAGGGGGCCCCAATGAGCAGTTCTTC

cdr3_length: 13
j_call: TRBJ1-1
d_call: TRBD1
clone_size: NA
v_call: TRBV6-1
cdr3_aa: CASRRQGGTEAFF
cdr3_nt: TGTGCCAGCAGAAGACAGGGTGGCACTGAAGCTTTCTTT

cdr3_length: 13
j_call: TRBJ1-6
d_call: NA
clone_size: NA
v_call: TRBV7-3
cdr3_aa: CASSLGAASPLHF
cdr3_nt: TGTGCCAGCAGCTTAGGGGCTGCTTCACCCCTCCACTTT

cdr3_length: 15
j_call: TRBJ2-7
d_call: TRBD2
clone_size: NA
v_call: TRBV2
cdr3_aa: CASSRSPGGLGEQYF
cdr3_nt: TGTGCCAGCAGTAGGTCCCCGGGAGGCCTCGGGGAGCAGTACTTC

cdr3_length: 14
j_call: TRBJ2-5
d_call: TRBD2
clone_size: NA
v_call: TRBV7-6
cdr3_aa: CASSLAGGQETQYF
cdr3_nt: TGTGCCAGCAGCTTAGCGGGGGGGCAAGAGACCCAGTACTTC

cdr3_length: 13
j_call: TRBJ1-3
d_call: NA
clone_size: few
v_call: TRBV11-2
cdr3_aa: CASSFASGNTIYF
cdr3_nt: TGTGCCAGCAGCTTTGCCAGCGGAAACACCATATATTTT

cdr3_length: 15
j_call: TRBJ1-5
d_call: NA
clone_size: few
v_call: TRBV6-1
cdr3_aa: CASRRDRTSNQPQHF
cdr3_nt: TGTGCCAGCAGGCGAGACAGGACCAGCAATCAGCCCCAGCATTTT

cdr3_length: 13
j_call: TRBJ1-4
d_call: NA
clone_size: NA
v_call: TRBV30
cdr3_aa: CAWMSGIQEKLFF
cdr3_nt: TGTGCCTGGATGTCAGGGATTCAAGAAAAACTGTTTTTT

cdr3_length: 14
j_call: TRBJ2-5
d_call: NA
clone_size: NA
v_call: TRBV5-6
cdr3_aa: CASSFSTRQETQYF
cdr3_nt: TGTGCCAGCAGCTTCTCGACTCGCCAAGAGACCCAGTACTTC

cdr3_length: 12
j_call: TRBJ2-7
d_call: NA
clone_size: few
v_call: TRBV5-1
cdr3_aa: CASSSTSYEQYF
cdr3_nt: TGCGCCAGCAGCTCCACTTCCTACGAGCAGTACTTC

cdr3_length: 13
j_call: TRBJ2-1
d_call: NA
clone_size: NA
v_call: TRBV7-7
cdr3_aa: CASSLGRNNEQFF
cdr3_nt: TGTGCTAGCAGCTTAGGCCGTAACAATGAGCAGTTCTTC

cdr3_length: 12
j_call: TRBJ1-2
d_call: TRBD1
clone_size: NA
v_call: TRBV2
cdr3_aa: CASHEGARGYTF
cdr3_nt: TGTGCCAGCCATGAGGGGGCTCGTGGCTACACCTTC

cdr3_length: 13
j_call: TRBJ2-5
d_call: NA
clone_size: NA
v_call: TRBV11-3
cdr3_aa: CASSLRGGETQYF
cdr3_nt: TGTGCCAGCAGCTTACGAGGGGGGGAGACCCAGTACTTC

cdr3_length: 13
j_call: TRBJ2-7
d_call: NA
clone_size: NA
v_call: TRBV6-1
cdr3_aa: CASSERGADEQYF
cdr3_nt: TGTGCCAGCAGTGAACGGGGGGCTGACGAGCAGTACTTC

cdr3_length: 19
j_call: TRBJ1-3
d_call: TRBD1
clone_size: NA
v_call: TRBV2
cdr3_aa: CASSPGITGGSSSGNTIYF
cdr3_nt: TGTGCCAGCAGCCCCGGGATTACAGGGGGTTCGAGCTCTGGAAACACCATATATTTT

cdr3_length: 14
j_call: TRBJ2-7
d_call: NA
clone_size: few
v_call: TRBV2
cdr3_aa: CASKQGPTSYEQYF
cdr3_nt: TGTGCCAGCAAACAGGGTCCCACCTCGTACGAGCAGTACTTC